One TCR beta chain is described in this entry. The antigen remains unidentified. This sample also contains other DNA sequences that code for the same CDR3. The record originates from a study of cytomegalovirus exposure and HLA in healthy donors. PCR amplification relied on 60 Vbeta primers (plus 13 Jbeta primers). The data were produced by immunoSEQ multiplex PCR, yet TCRdb's version contains in-frame clones alone and is incomplete. The sample lists about 270,000 clones; about 66% were seen once. Germline V gives CDR1 SGHTA, CDR2 FQGNSA. Unmatched junction bases numbered 2, after V lost 5 bases and J lost 1 base. The CDR3 contains 13 residues. General study points: There were under 200 TCR beta chains listed as cytomegalovirus-associated. Immune exposure data for these donors was limited to CMV serostatus.

The sequence was obtained from a female donor in good health and CMV-seronegative. The V and J genes are TRBV7-2 and TRBJ2-7; 7 positions agree with TRBD2. The sample consisted of PBMCs. The CDR3, as DNA: TGTGCCAGCAGCGGGAGGGAATCCTACGAGCAGTACTTC. Its translation: CASSGRESYEQYF.